The entry that follows covers one TCR beta chain sequence. V lost 6 bases to trimming and J lost 2 bases, with 9 bases between them. In germline, CDR1 is ENHRY, CDR2 SYGVKD. This CDR3 contains 13 residues. The protocol was immunoSEQ multiplex PCR, while the TCRdb copy is restricted to in-frame clones and leaves out a portion. The repertoire includes 130,000 to 150,000 clones, roughly 94% of them detected once, and 13% to 15% sits in the top ten. This record comes from a study of control samples from healthy donors and cancer patients. The sequenced material came from PBMCs. The V call is TRBV10-3, the J call TRBJ2-3; a possible D gene is TRBD1 (6 bases). The receptor comes from a man in his fifties or sixties with colorectal cancer. CDR3 amino acids: CAIRGADTDTQYF. The CDR3 bases are TGTGCCATCAGGGGGGCAGACACAGATACGCAGTATTTT.